The entry that follows covers one TCR beta chain sequence. Its antigen remains unknown. This specimen comes from a study of CXCR3-negative and CXCR3-positive naive CD8 T cells. Study-level findings and limits: Comparison of naive CXCR3-negative and CXCR3-positive cells revealed similar TRBV-TRBJ usage, while memory cells differed. Diversity proved comparably high across both naive subsets and much lower in memory CD8+ cells. CXCR3 levels fell partly with cryopreservation; most assays relied on fresh PBMCs.

Subsets of CD8+ T cells were each sorted in triplicate at 250,000 to 350,000 cells apiece. The TRB libraries of cDNA were built by UMI-labeled 5' RACE. TCRdb reworked the 5' RACE reads into one entry per CDR3 protein, no DNA. In all, the sample yields about 40,000 distinct CDR3 sequences. This CDR3 contains 14 residues. Germline loops: CDR1 LNHDA, CDR2 SQIVND (reference sequence). The clonotype originates from a human donor in good health. Some clones in this sample may be carry-over from other donors' samples. The sample consisted of memory CD8+ T cells from blood. The V call is TRBV19, the J call TRBJ2-7; TCRdb names TRBD1, which stays unverified in the absence of DNA. The CDR3 region is CASSFGHGSYEQYF.